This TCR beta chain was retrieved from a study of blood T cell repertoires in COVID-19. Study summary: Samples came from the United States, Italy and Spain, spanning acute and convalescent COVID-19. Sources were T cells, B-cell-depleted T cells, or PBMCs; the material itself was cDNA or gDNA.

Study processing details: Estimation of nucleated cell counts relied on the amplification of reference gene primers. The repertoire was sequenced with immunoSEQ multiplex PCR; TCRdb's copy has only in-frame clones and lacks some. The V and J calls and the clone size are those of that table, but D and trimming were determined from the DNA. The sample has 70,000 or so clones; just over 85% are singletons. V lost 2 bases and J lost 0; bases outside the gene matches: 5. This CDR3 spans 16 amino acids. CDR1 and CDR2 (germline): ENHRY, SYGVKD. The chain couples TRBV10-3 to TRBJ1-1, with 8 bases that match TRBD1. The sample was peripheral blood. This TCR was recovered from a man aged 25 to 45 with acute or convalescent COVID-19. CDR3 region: CAISEGTGLMNTEAFF. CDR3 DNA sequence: TGTGCCATCAGTGAGGGGACAGGACTTATGAACACTGAAGCTTTCTTT.